This T cell receptor beta chain was sequenced in a study of shared clonotypes between healthy human individuals. In the study overall: Serving as donors were two women and a few men, whose ages spanned 18 to 49.

At a deep level, the assay was run. Profiling relied on immunoSEQ multiplex PCR, and the TCRdb table lists in-frame clones only, not all of them. The sample records 2,500,000 or so clones, roughly 93% being singletons. Within Nashville, Tennessee resided all donors, each a Caucasian adult. Trimming shortened V by 4 bases and J by 9 bases, and 10 bases separated the two germline ends. This CDR3 is built from 13 residues. The germline CDR1 and CDR2 sequences are MDHEN and SYDVKM. The sequence derives from a man younger than 35 in good health. Some clones in this sample may be carry-over from other donors' samples. The specimen was naive CD4+ T cells from PBMCs. Regarding subset: CD45RA+ positively selected. The chain employs TRBV28 and TRBJ1-6; no clear D. In DNA, the CDR3 is TGTGCCAGCAGTTCGCGGGGAGGTTCACCCCTCCACTTT. Translating it yields CASSSRGGSPLHF.